This entry describes one TCR beta chain. What it binds is not known. This sample was included in a study of graft-versus-host responses after intestinal transplantation. At the level of the study: Recipients underwent multivisceral, liver-intestinal, or isolated intestinal transplants. Every transplant recipient was induced with anti-thymocyte globulin, then maintained on tacrolimus and steroids for approximately three years. Study results and caveats: Recipient marrow showed GvH clones, some seen first in ileum or blood. Within the allografts of patients who had graft-donor T cell macrochimerism, graft-versus-host to host-versus-graft clonal ratios were high.

Only in-frame clones appear in the TCRdb table, and some are missing; sequencing was by immunoSEQ multiplex PCR. The data show tens of thousands of clones, roughly nine tenths seen once. The CDR3 is made up of 14 amino acids. Trimming cost V 0 bases and J 5 bases, with 13 bases left between them. The germline gives CDR1 SQVTM, CDR2 ANQGSEA. Sequencing was performed on unstimulated CD4+ T cells sorted from spleen or lymph node cells, taken before transplant. The chain combines TRBV29-1 with TRBJ2-5, with a possible D match to TRBD1 (5 bases). This sequence originates from a human donor who was the organ donor for an intestinal transplant. CDR3 loop: CSVEDGHPGETQYF. The DNA of the CDR3 is TGCAGCGTTGAAGACGGGCACCCAGGGGAGACCCAGTACTTC.